The 30 T cell receptor beta chains reported below all come from one sample, sequenced in a study of T cells in women clearing cervical HPV infection. The data were produced by immunoSEQ multiplex PCR, yet TCRdb's version contains in-frame clones alone and is incomplete. Its clone listing holds about 20,000 clones. The sequenced sample was blood buffy coat. The receptors shown here come from a woman between 18 and 70 years old with a cervical HPV16 infection that either progressed to CIN3+ or cleared (not recorded which).

This clone ranks as medium-sized (0.01 to 0.1%) in terms of frequency. The read terminates 3 residues before the CDR3 end, so the remaining end is supplied by the germline J gene. The chain recombines TRBV29-1 with TRBJ2-5; TRBD1 agrees at 8 bases. The CDR3 sequence is 14 residues long. The germline V gene has CDR1 SQVTM and CDR2 ANQGSEA. The V and J ends lost 4 bases and 4 bases, in that order; junction bases with no gene match: 8. The CDR3 sequence: CSVARTGSRETQYF. The DNA read from the CDR3 is TGCAGCGTTGCAAGGACAGGGAGTAGAGAGACC.

By frequency, this clone is medium-sized. The read falls 3 residues short of the CDR3 end, and the missing part is taken from the germline J gene. The rearrangement uses TRBV11-2 and TRBJ2-2; D ambiguous. Germline CDR1 reads SGHAT; CDR2 reads FQNNGV. This CDR3 has 13 residues. With 1 base removed from V and 6 bases from J, the gap between germline ends came to 6 bases. The CDR3 bases that were read are TGTGCCAGCAGCTTAGGGCAGTCCGGGGAG. Its protein product is CASSLGQSGE. The complete CDR3 protein is CASSLGQSGELFF.

About this clone: Read data end 3 residues before the CDR3 end; the end is taken from the germline J gene. The chain is built from TRBV6-2 or TRBV6-3 and TRBJ1-2; a possible D gene is TRBD1 (5 bases). Germline assignment: CDR1 MNHEY and CDR2 SVGEGT. This CDR3 is 12 amino acids long. The part of the CDR3 DNA that was read is TGTGCCAGCAGTGCAAATGAGGACATC. As protein: CASSANEDI. The full CDR3 sequence reads CASSANEDIYTF.

For this clone: The read terminates 3 residues ahead of where the CDR3 ends, so the germline J gene completes it. V usage is TRBV6-2 or TRBV6-3 and J usage is TRBJ1-1; maybe TRBD1 (6 bases). In germline, CDR1 is MNHEY, CDR2 SVGEGT. The V end lost 4 bases, the J end lost 0 bases, and 12 bases lay between the germline ends. The CDR3 consists of 15 residues. CDR3 DNA, as far as it was read: TGTGCCAGCAGTTCCGGGGGGGCTATGAACACTGAA. This gives the protein CASSSGGAMNTE. The whole CDR3 reads CASSSGGAMNTEAFF.

In regard to this clone: The read terminates 3 residues before the CDR3 end, so the remaining end is supplied by the germline J gene. The genes are TRBV4-2 and TRBJ1-2; the D gene is possibly TRBD1 (6 bases). V lost 2 bases and J lost 7, with 14 bases in between. There are 14 residues in the CDR3. Germline assignment: CDR1 LGHNA and CDR2 YNFKEQ. CDR3 amino acids: CASSQQEWDIGYTF. CDR3 DNA (partial): TGTGCCAGCAGCCAACAAGAGTGGGACATTGGC.

Comments on this clone: The observed sequence ends 3 residues before the CDR3 terminus, with the missing tail filled in from the germline J gene. The chain combines TRBV6-2 or TRBV6-3 with TRBJ1-2; 8 nucleotides match TRBD1. Germline V gene lookup returns CDR1 MNHEY and CDR2 SVGEGT. This CDR3 is built from 14 residues. Partial CDR3 DNA: TGTGCCAGCAGTTATCGGACAGGGCGAGATACC. Translation: CASSYRTGRDT. The whole CDR3 region reads CASSYRTGRDTYTF.

In the case of this clone: Read data end 3 residues before the CDR3 end; the end is taken from the germline J gene. V and J are TRBV5-4 and TRBJ1-1; TRBD1 aligns across 10 bases. The trim removed 4 bases at V and 5 bases at J, leaving 5 bases unmatched. CDR3 length: 14 residues. Germline V gene lookup returns CDR1 SGHNT and CDR2 YYREEE (reference sequence). The CDR3 reads CASSRDRGGTEAFF. Incomplete CDR3 DNA: TGTGCCAGCAGCAGGGACAGGGGAGGGACTGAA.

A remark on this clone: From the germline J gene comes the end of the CDR3, since the read stops 3 residues before it. V and J are TRBV11-1 and TRBJ2-7; D perhaps matches TRBD2 (5 bases). From germline, CDR1 is SGHAT and CDR2 FQDESV (reference sequence). V shed 1 base and J shed 6 bases, with 10 bases lying between them. CDR3 length equals 13 residues. CDR3 sequence: CASSLGLAGEQYF. CDR3 bases read: TGTGCCAGCAGCTTAGGCCTCGCGGGCGAG. The full variable domain, its missing parts supplied by reference TRBV11-1 and TRBJ2-7, is EAEVAQSPRYKITEKSQAVAFWCDPISGHATLYWYRQILGQGPELLVQFQDESVVDDSQLPKDRFSAERLKGVDSTLKIQPAELGDSAMYLCASSLGLAGEQYFGPGTRLTVT.

As regards this clone: Read data end 3 residues before the CDR3 end; the end is taken from the germline J gene. The rearrangement uses TRBV20-1 and TRBJ2-3, with 10 bases identical to TRBD2. The trim removed 5 bases at V and 1 base at J, leaving 3 bases unmatched. The CDR3 sequence is 14 residues long. Looked up from germline, CDR1 is DFQATT and CDR2 is SNEGSKA (reference sequence). The DNA read from the CDR3 is TGCAGTGCTCCCCTAGCGGGAGGCACAGATACG. Its translation: CSAPLAGGTDT. The complete CDR3 sequence is CSAPLAGGTDTQYF.

In regard to this clone: The read stops 3 residues short of the end of the CDR3; the missing end is completed from the germline J gene. The chain is built from TRBV6-2 or TRBV6-3 and TRBJ1-2; 8 bases are a match to TRBD1. Unmatched junction bases numbered 9, after V lost 4 bases and J lost 2 bases. In germline, CDR1 is MNHEY, CDR2 SVGEGT. This CDR3 is built from 16 residues. CDR3 DNA (partial): TGTGCCAGCAGTTTACCCCACCGGGACAGGAACTATGGC. Encoded protein: CASSLPHRDRNYG. The entire CDR3 reads CASSLPHRDRNYGYTF.

About this clone itself: The CDR3 goes on 3 residues after the read ends, and that part is filled in from the germline J gene. The chain recombines TRBV5-1 with TRBJ2-3, with D perhaps matching TRBD1 (5 bases). The CDR3 is 15 residues long. Looked up from germline, CDR1 is SGHRS and CDR2 is YFSETQ. The CDR3 reads CASKVGVQDQETQYF. The DNA read from the CDR3 is TGCGCCAGCAAGGTAGGGGTCCAGGACCAAGAGACG.

As for this clone: Read coverage stops 3 residues before the CDR3 terminus; the germline J gene supplies the remainder. V usage is TRBV7-9 and J usage is TRBJ1-1; D is ambiguous. V lost 0 bases to trimming and J lost 0 bases, with 8 bases between them. Germline CDR1 SEHNR, CDR2 FQNEAQ (reference sequence). The CDR3 covers 15 residues. CDR3 DNA (partial): TGTGCCAGCAGCTTAGCGTCCGCTATGAACACTGAA. This codes for CASSLASAMNTE. The entire CDR3 protein reads CASSLASAMNTEAFF.

Concerning this clone: One end of the junction is discordant with germline, which a read error may explain. The missing CDR3 end, 3 residues past where the read stops, is filled in from the germline J gene. The J gene is TRBJ1-2, the V gene TRBV4-2; D ambiguous. The CDR3 has 15 residues. Germline V CDR1 and CDR2: LGHNA, YNFKEQ. CDR3 bases read: TGCGCCAGCAGCCAAGATAAGGGTCCTAACTATGGC. Translated, it gives CASSQDKGPNYG. The whole CDR3 region reads CASSQDKGPNYGYTF.

With regard to this clone: The read comes to an end 3 residues before the CDR3 does, leaving the germline J gene to fill in the end. The chain has TRBV27 and TRBJ2-1; D remains unclear. The V end lost 2 bases, the J end lost 6 bases, and 11 bases lay between the germline ends. Germline CDR1 reads MNHEY; CDR2 reads SMNVEV (reference sequence). The CDR3 has 14 amino acids. CDR3 loop: CASSLRSWANEQFF. The DNA read from the CDR3 is TGTGCCAGCAGTTTAAGGAGTTGGGCCAATGAG.

As regards this clone: The CDR3 end falls 3 residues outside the read, so it is completed with the germline J gene. The chain employs TRBV11-1 and TRBJ2-7; no firm D call. Germline V gene sequence: CDR1 SGHAT, CDR2 FQDESV (reference sequence). V was cut by 7 bases and J by 2 bases, with 15 bases left in between. The CDR3 spans 14 residues. The CDR3 loop reads CASTQAGPPYEQYF. The part of the CDR3 DNA that was read is TGTGCCAGCACCCAGGCAGGCCCTCCCTACGAG.

The sequenced CDR3 bases are TGTGCCTGGAGTTTCCGTACAAATGAAAAA. It translates to CAWSFRTNEK. Given in full, the CDR3 is CAWSFRTNEKLFF. V gene TRBV30 combines with J gene TRBJ1-4, with D unresolved. The read gets to within 3 residues of the CDR3 end, and the germline J gene fills in the rest. From germline, CDR1 is GTSNPN and CDR2 SVGIG (reference sequence). V was trimmed by 2 bases and J by 5 bases, leaving 9 bases between them. CDR3 size: 13 residues.

Concerning this clone: Read sequence stops 3 residues before the CDR3 end, and the germline J gene provides the missing end. The V call is TRBV28, the J call TRBJ1-4; TRBD1 aligns across 7 bases. The J segment lost 3 bases and the V segment lost 6 bases, leaving 4 bases of the junction unmatched. CDR3 length equals 14 residues. Germline CDR1 and CDR2: MDHEN and SYDVKM. Here the CDR3 reads CASRSGTANEKLFF. The sequenced CDR3 bases are TGTGCCAGCAGGTCCGGGACAGCTAATGAAAAA. The full variable domain, its missing parts supplied by reference TRBV28 and TRBJ1-4, is DVKVTQSSRYLVKRTGEKVFLECVQDMDHENMFWYRQDPGLGLRLIYFSYDVKMKEKGDIPEGYSVSREKKERFSLILESASTNQTSMYLCASRSGTANEKLFFGSGTQLSVL.

About this clone: The read finishes 3 residues shy of the CDR3 end, and the germline J gene is used to complete it. This chain links TRBV19 with TRBJ2-5; D remains unclear. Germline V gene lookup returns CDR1 LNHDA and CDR2 SQIVND (reference sequence). CDR3 length: 15 residues. V lost 5 bases, J lost 3 bases, and 16 bases lay in between. The part of the CDR3 DNA that was read is TGTGCCAGTAGTCCTCGCCCGGCGGAGAAAGAGACC. This encodes CASSPRPAEKET. The whole CDR3 protein is CASSPRPAEKETQYF.

Turning to this clone: The sequenced fragment ends 3 residues before the CDR3 boundary, so the rest is inferred from the germline J gene. This chain links TRBV6-2 or TRBV6-3 with TRBJ1-2; D may be TRBD1 (5 bases). The CDR3 totals 16 residues. In germline, CDR1 is MNHEY, CDR2 SVGEGT. The CDR3 here is CASTERDSWPPYDYTF. The CDR3 DNA, read in part, is TGTGCCAGCACCGAGAGGGACTCTTGGCCCCCCTACGAC.

With respect to this clone: One junction end disagrees with the germline gene, perhaps due to a read error. Read coverage stops 3 residues before the CDR3 terminus; the germline J gene supplies the remainder. This sequence joins TRBV4-2 and TRBJ2-2, with D possibly being TRBD1 (6 bases). The CDR3 length is 17 residues. The V gene's germline CDR1 is LGHNA and CDR2 YNFKEQ. The part of the CDR3 DNA that was read is TGCGCCAGCAGCCAACCGGCCGTAGGACAGTACACCGGGGAG. Translating it yields CASSQPAVGQYTGE. The CDR3 as a whole reads CASSQPAVGQYTGELFF.

As for this clone: The read comes to an end 3 residues before the CDR3 does, leaving the germline J gene to fill in the end. V and J are TRBV20-1 and TRBJ2-1, with 9 nucleotides matching TRBD2. The CDR3 consists of 14 residues. Looked up from germline, CDR1 is DFQATT and CDR2 is SNEGSKA (reference sequence). The V and J ends lost 4 bases and 7 bases, in that order; junction bases with no gene match: 8. This CDR3 reads CSANRGGRGNEQFF. CDR3 bases read: TGCAGTGCTAACCGAGGCGGGAGGGGGAATGAG.

Concerning this clone itself: The observed sequence ends 3 residues before the CDR3 terminus, with the missing tail filled in from the germline J gene. The V call is TRBV19, the J call TRBJ2-3; D gene uncertain. Germline values: CDR1 LNHDA, CDR2 SQIVND (reference sequence). CDR3 length equals 13 residues. The CDR3 spells CASSIPPQETQYF. The CDR3 DNA, read in part, is TGTGCCAGTAGTATCCCCCCACAAGAGACG.

Note on this clone: Coverage ceases 3 residues before the CDR3 finishes, and the germline J gene fills in the end. The chain employs TRBV19 and TRBJ2-3; TRBD2 agrees at 12 bases. Germline V gene lookup returns CDR1 LNHDA and CDR2 SQIVND (reference sequence). Trimming took 3 bases from V and 0 from J; bases not matched to a gene: 4. The CDR3 contains 17 residues. The sequenced part of the CDR3 DNA is TGTGCCAGTAGTATCTTCGGGACTAGCGGGAGCACAGATACG. Protein: CASSIFGTSGSTDT. The CDR3 as a whole reads CASSIFGTSGSTDTQYF.

Remarks on this clone: The read stops 3 residues short of the end of the CDR3; the missing end is completed from the germline J gene. V is TRBV19 and J is TRBJ2-7; 8 bases agree with TRBD1. Per germline, CDR1 LNHDA and CDR2 SQIVND (reference sequence). The CDR3 extends over 12 amino acids. Trimming at V came to 5 bases and at J to 6 bases, leaving 3 bases not matched to a gene. CDR3 residues: CASSGDRGEQYF. Partial CDR3 DNA: TGTGCCAGTAGTGGCGACAGGGGCGAG. The whole variable domain, filled in from reference TRBV19 and TRBJ2-7, reads DGGITQSPKYLFRKEGQNVTLSCEQNLNHDAMYWYRQDPGQGLRLIYYSQIVNDFQKGDIAEGYSVSREKKESFPLTVTSAQKNPTAFYLCASSGDRGEQYFGPGTRLTVT.

The CDR3 here is CASSEQGVGGYTF. CDR3 DNA, as far as it was read: TGTGCCAGCAGCGAACAGGGAGTAGGAGGC. The chain combines TRBV14 with TRBJ1-2, with a possible D match to TRBD1 (6 bases). The DNA ends 3 residues before the CDR3 does, and the rest of the CDR3 is filled in from the germline J gene. The CDR3 has 13 amino acids. The germline CDR1 and CDR2 sequences are SGHDN and FVKESK.

As regards this clone: The CDR3 end lies 3 residues beyond the end of the read and is filled in from the germline J gene. The chain combines TRBV30 with TRBJ1-4; weak D call: TRBD1 (6 bases). The germline CDR1 and CDR2 sequences are GTSNPN and SVGIG (reference sequence). The CDR3 is 13 amino acids. The CDR3 loop is CAWSGQNNSPLFF. Incomplete CDR3 DNA: TGTGCCTGGAGCGGACAGAATAATTCACCA.

The sequenced part of the CDR3 DNA is TGTGCCAGCAGCCTAGACAGGGGTGGTGAA. Translating it yields CASSLDRGGE. The full-length CDR3 reads as CASSLDRGGEAFF. The chain combines TRBV6-2 or TRBV6-3 with TRBJ1-1, with TRBD1 identical over 8 bases. Read coverage stops 3 residues before the CDR3 terminus; the germline J gene supplies the remainder. The germline gives CDR1 MNHEY, CDR2 SVGEGT. With 6 bases clipped from V and 7 bases from J, the junction kept 7 bases outside the gene matches. The CDR3 contains 13 residues.

The CDR3: CASSLNSGSEQYF. CDR3 DNA, as far as it was read: TGTGCCAGCAGCCTAAACTCGGGGAGCGAG. This chain connects TRBV9 to TRBJ2-7; D might be TRBD2 (5 bases). Coverage ceases 3 residues before the CDR3 finishes, and the germline J gene fills in the end. CDR1 is SGDLS, CDR2 YYNGEE, per germline. Trimming removed 4 bases from V and 6 bases from J, with 14 bases in between. This CDR3 is 13 amino acids long.

Notes on this clone: The CDR3 is cut off 3 residues early in the read; its end comes from the germline J gene. The V gene is TRBV20-1, the J gene TRBJ1-2; tentatively, D is TRBD1 (6 bases). The CDR3 runs 12 residues. Looked up from germline, CDR1 is DFQATT and CDR2 is SNEGSKA (reference sequence). CDR3: CSILQGGYGYTF. The CDR3 bases that were read are TGCAGTATCTTACAGGGAGGGTACGGC.

About this clone itself: The missing CDR3 end, 3 residues past where the read stops, is filled in from the germline J gene. V gene TRBV5-1 combines with J gene TRBJ2-5; TRBD2 aligns across 12 bases. CDR3 size: 16 residues. CDR1 SGHRS and CDR2 YFSETQ come from the germline V gene. Partial CDR3 DNA: TGCGCCAGCAGCTTGGGGACTAGCGGGAACACAGATACC. Translation: CASSLGTSGNTDT. The complete CDR3 sequence is CASSLGTSGNTDTQYF.